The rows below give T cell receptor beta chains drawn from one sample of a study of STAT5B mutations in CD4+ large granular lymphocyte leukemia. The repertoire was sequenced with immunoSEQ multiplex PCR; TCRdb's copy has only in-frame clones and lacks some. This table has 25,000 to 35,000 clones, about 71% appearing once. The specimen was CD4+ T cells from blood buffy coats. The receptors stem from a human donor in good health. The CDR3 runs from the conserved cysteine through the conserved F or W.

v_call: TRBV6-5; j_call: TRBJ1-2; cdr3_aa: CASSYSRTYLPYGYTF
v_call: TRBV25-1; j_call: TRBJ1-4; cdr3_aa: CASSEGTKGRYEKLFF
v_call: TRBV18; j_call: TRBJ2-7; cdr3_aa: CASSPSSGGAKPTVEQYF
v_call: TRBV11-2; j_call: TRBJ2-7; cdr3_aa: CASSLEAGRGEQYF
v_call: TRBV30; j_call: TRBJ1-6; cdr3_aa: CAWSVDSPTLHF
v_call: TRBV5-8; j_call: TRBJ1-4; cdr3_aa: CASPLGATNEKLFF
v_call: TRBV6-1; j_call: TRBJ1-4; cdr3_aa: CASHPLYPTNEKLFF
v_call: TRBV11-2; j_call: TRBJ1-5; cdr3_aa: CASSAGERSNQPQHF
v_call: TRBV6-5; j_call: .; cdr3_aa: CASSKIDGYEQYF
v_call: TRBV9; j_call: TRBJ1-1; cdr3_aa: CASSVAGGNTEAFF
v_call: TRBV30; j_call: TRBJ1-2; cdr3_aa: CAWSVGQGGYGYTF
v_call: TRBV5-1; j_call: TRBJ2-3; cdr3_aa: CASSLVLRGEGTDTQYF
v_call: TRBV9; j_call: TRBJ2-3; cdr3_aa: CASSVFSGGAGDTQYF
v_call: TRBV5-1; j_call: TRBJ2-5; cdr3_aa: CASSLAASGKETQYF
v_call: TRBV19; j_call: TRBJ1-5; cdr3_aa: CASSLSGQGGPQHF
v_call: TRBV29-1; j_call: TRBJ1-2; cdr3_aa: CSGGQGARVGGYTF
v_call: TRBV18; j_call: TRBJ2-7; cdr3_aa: CASSPPGQGPQYF
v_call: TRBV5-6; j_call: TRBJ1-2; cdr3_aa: CASSFTDNQVFGGYTF
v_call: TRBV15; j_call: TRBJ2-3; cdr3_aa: CATSGPLAGTDTQYF
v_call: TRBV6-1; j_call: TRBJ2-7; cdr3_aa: CASSRGGAGGYEQYF
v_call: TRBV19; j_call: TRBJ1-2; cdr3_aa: CATERQGGGRGYTF
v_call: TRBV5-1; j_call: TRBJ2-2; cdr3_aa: CASRNPDAGELFF
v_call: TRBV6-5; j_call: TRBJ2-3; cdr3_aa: CASSWGDTQYF
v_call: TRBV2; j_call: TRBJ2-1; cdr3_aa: CASSELGTSGNLYNEQFF
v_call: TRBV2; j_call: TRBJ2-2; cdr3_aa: CASSVQGNTGELFF
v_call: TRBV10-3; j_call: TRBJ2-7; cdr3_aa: CAISELGGREQYF
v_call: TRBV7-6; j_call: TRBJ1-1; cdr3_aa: CASSPSSQGGNTEAFF
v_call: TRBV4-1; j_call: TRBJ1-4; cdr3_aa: CASSQDGRGAWEKLFF
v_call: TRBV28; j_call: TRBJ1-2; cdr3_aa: CASSYRDTRGYTF
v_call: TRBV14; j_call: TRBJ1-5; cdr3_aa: CASSNSGGSNQPQHF
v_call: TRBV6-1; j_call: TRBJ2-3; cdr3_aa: CASREPGHFKSPDTQYF
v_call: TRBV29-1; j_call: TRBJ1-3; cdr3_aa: CSVATSSGNTIYF
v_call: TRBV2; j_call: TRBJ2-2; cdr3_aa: CASTSLGGELFF
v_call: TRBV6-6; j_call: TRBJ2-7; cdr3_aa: CASTHRGGTGYEQYF
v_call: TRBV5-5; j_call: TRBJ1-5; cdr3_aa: CASSLELQGGSNQPQHF
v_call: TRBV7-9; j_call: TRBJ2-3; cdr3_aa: CASSLGRTSTDTQYF
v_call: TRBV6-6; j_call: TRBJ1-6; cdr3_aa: CASSSRNSPLHF
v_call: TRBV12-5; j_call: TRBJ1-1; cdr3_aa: CASGVGQGRTEAFF
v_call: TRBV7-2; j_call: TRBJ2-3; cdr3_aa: CASSSPGGTDTQYF
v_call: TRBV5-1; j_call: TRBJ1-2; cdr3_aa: CASSRDKSNYGYTF
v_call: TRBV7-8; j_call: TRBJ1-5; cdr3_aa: CASSLAPGDQPQHF
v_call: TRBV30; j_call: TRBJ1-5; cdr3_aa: CAWSTGTDQPQHF
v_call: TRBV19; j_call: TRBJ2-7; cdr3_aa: CASIGGARPYEQYF
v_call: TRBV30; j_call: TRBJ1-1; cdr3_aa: CAWIQGARTEAFF
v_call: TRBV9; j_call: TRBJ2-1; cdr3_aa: CASSVGDGGLYNEQFF
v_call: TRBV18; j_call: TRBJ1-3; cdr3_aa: CASSPTQASGNTIYF
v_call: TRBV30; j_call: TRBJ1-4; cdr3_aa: CAWSVRGGGEKLFF
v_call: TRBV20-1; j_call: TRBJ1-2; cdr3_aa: CSARILDGYTF
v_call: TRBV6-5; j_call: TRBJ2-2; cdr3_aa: CASSYLGGLGTGELFF
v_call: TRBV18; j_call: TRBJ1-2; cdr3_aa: CASSPLPGDGYTF
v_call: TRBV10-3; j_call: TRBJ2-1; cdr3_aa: CAISESGGTYNEQFF
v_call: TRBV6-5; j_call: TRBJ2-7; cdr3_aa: CASSQGPYEQYF
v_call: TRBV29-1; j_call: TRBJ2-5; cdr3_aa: CSVVRGGETQYF
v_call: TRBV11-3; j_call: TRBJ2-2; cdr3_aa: CASSFTGTGVAGELFF
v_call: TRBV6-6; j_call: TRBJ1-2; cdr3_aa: CTAGISSYGYTF
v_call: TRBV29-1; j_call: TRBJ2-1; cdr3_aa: CSVRITSGGSGEQFF
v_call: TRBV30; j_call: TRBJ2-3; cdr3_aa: CAWNVQGATDTQYF